This T cell receptor (beta chain) derives from a study of OX40 agonist ivuxolimab in advanced cancers. At the level of the study: The treatment was a fully human IgG2 OX40 agonist, ivuxolimab.

Concerning this clone: Antigen: not known.

Study-wide points: Both CD4+ and CD8+ T cell populations in blood had undergone clonal expansion by week 6 at 0.1 to 3.0 mg/kg. Some nonresponders likewise displayed low normalized T-cell clonal expansion.

This CDR3 has 18 residues. V was clipped by 3 bases and J by 0 bases; unmatched bases: 11. Per the germline V gene, CDR1 is GTSNPN and CDR2 is SVGIG (reference sequence). Sequencing was performed with immunoSEQ multiplex PCR; in TCRdb, only in-frame clones are kept and a portion is missing. This sample has roughly 80,000 clones, with roughly 90% found just once. The sequence was collected from an adult with an advanced solid tumor such as melanoma, head and neck, liver or kidney cancer. The rearrangement links TRBV30 to TRBJ2-7, with 13 bases that match TRBD2. Sequencing used CD4+ or CD8+ T cells sorted from blood, obtained in a trial of the OX40 agonist ivuxolimab. CDR3 bases: TGTGCCTGGAGGATCCCCGGGACTAGCGGGGCCGCCTCCTACGAGCAGTACTTC. It encodes CAWRIPGTSGAASYEQYF.